Each of the 32 T cell receptor beta chains below was sequenced from the same sample in a study of blood T cell repertoires in COVID-19. TCRdb's table, derived via immunoSEQ multiplex PCR, lists solely in-frame clones and lacks some. The sample lists 40,000 to 45,000 clones; around 92% were seen once. What was sequenced was peripheral blood. These receptors came from a human donor in a cohort sampled during active COVID-19.

The chain has TRBV4-2 and TRBJ1-6; D is possibly TRBD1 (5 bases). Trimming cost V 1 base and J 8 bases, with 12 bases left between them. CDR1 and CDR2 from the germline V gene are LGHNA and YNFKEQ. This CDR3 is built from 15 residues. The CDR3 spells CASSQVRGADSPLHF. The CDR3 DNA reads as TGTGCCAGCAGCCAAGTAAGGGGCGCTGATTCACCCCTCCACTTT.

The chain recombines TRBV3-1 (or the pseudogene TRBV3-2) with TRBJ2-7; the D is unclear. Germline values: CDR1 LGHDT, CDR2 YNNKEL (reference sequence). V lost 0 bases and J 3 bases, leaving 3 bases between the germline ends. The CDR3 covers 12 residues. CDR3 loop: CASSQESYEQYF. The CDR3 nucleotides are TGTGCCAGCAGCCAAGAGAGCTACGAGCAGTACTTC.

The genes are TRBV12-3 or TRBV12-4 and TRBJ1-4, with a weak D call TRBD1 (6 bases). V was pared by 2 bases and J by 5 bases, with 6 bases between. The CDR3 consists of 13 residues. This CDR3 is CASSLQGNEKLFF. The CDR3 region has the DNA TGTGCCAGCAGTTTACAGGGGAATGAAAAACTGTTTTTT.

The chain recombines TRBV6-2 or TRBV6-3 with TRBJ2-2, with TRBD1 identical over 7 bases. CDR3 length: 16 residues. The germline V gene has CDR1 MNHEY and CDR2 SVGEGT. V shed 2 bases and J 3 bases; nucleotides not matched to a gene: 6. The CDR3 reads CASSYPRGRDTGELFF. DNA of the CDR3: TGTGCCAGCAGTTACCCGAGGGGGCGCGACACCGGGGAGCTGTTTTTT.

The V call is TRBV10-3, the J call TRBJ2-3, with 9 nucleotides matching TRBD1. With 4 bases clipped from V and 3 bases from J, the junction kept 8 bases outside the gene matches. The germline V gene has CDR1 ENHRY and CDR2 SYGVKD. There are 16 residues in the CDR3. Here the CDR3 DNA reads TGTGCCATCAGTGCCCTACAGGGGGCGAGGACAGATACGCAGTATTTT. Amino acid sequence: CAISALQGARTDTQYF.

V usage is TRBV5-1 and J usage is TRBJ2-7, with TRBD1 matching over 8 bases. CDR1 SGHRS and CDR2 YFSETQ come from the germline V gene. With 7 bases clipped from V and 3 bases from J, the junction kept 6 bases outside the gene matches. This CDR3 is built from 13 residues. The CDR3 region has the DNA TGCGCCAGCGGCGGACAGGGAGGCTACGAGCAGTACTTC. Amino acid sequence: CASGGQGGYEQYF.

The chain is built from TRBV28 and TRBJ2-4; 7 positions agree with TRBD2. Germline V lookup: CDR1 MDHEN, CDR2 SYDVKM. CDR3 length: 15 amino acids. J gave up 8 bases and V 2 bases, and 9 bases lay outside the gene matches. The CDR3 nucleotides read TGTGCCAGCAGTTTAGGGGGGGGAATCGTGGACATTCAGTACTTC. This encodes CASSLGGGIVDIQYF.

The genes are TRBV5-1 and TRBJ2-5, with TRBD2 as a possible D gene (7 bases). Germline CDR1 is SGHRS and CDR2 is YFSETQ. The V gene lost 0 bases and the J gene lost 1 base, with 10 bases spanning the gap. The CDR3 length is 15 residues. CDR3 amino acids: CASSLAGGPQETQYF. CDR3 bases: TGCGCCAGCAGCTTGGCCGGGGGGCCCCAAGAGACCCAGTACTTC.

J is TRBJ1-4 and V is TRBV5-6; 8 bases line up with TRBD1. The CDR3 has 13 amino acids. CDR1 is SGHDT, CDR2 YYEEEE, per germline. V lost 4 bases, J lost 7 bases, and 3 bases stayed unmatched. The chain's CDR3 is CASSQTGVEKLFF. CDR3 in DNA: TGTGCCAGCAGCCAGACAGGGGTTGAAAAACTGTTTTTT.

The chain couples TRBV7-2 to TRBJ1-6; 8 nucleotides align to TRBD1. V lost 4 bases and J lost 14; bases outside the gene matches: 7. The CDR3 sequence is 13 residues long. Germline loops: CDR1 SGHTA, CDR2 FQGNSA. DNA for the CDR3: TGTGCCAGCAGCTCTCGACAGGGGACAGCCCTCCACTTT. Translation gives CASSSRQGTALHF.

The rearrangement uses TRBV5-4 and TRBJ1-4; possibly TRBD1 for D (5 bases). Germline lookup yields CDR1 SGHNT and CDR2 YYREEE (reference sequence). V gave up 0 bases and J gave up 8 bases, with 11 bases separating them. The CDR3 covers 14 residues. The chain's CDR3 is CASSLGQGGEKLFF. The CDR3 DNA is TGTGCCAGCAGCTTGGGGCAGGGAGGGGAAAAACTGTTTTTT.

This chain joins TRBV19 and TRBJ2-1; TRBD2 matches at 8 bases. Per germline, CDR1 LNHDA and CDR2 SQIVND (reference sequence). J gave up 8 bases and V 1 base, and 7 bases lay outside the gene matches. CDR3 length: 15 amino acids. CDR3 bases: TGTGCCAGTAGTATAGGGAGCGGGAGTTGGGATGAGCAGTTCTTC. Encoded protein: CASSIGSGSWDEQFF.

CDR3 in amino acids: CASTHTPRGTQYF. CDR3 in DNA: TGTGCCAGCACCCATACCCCCCGGGGTACGCAGTATTTT. The genes are TRBV27 and TRBJ2-3; TRBD2 is a possible D gene (5 bases). Trimming took 7 bases from V and 8 from J, leaving 16 bases between them. CDR1 and CDR2 (germline): MNHEY, SMNVEV (reference sequence). The CDR3 is made up of 13 amino acids.

The count of this clone is one. V gene TRBV10-1 combines with J gene TRBJ1-5; D call uncertain. The CDR3 is 15 residues long. The V gene lost 1 base and the J gene lost 1 base, with 8 bases spanning the gap. The germline V gene has CDR1 WNHNN and CDR2 SYGVQD (reference sequence). CDR3 bases: TGCGCCAGCAGTGAGTACGGGGAGAGCAATCAGCCCCAGCATTTT. It translates to CASSEYGESNQPQHF.

This sequence joins TRBV18 and TRBJ1-1; D is undetermined. CDR3 length equals 14 residues. Germline assignment: CDR1 KGHSH and CDR2 LQKENI. V was trimmed by 1 base and J by 3 bases, leaving 9 bases between them. In DNA form, the CDR3 reads TGTGCCAGCTCACCACTGGTAGGAGACACTGAAGCTTTCTTT. It is translated as CASSPLVGDTEAFF.

The chain is built from TRBV15 and TRBJ1-3; D unresolved. Per germline, CDR1 LNHNV and CDR2 YYDKDF (reference sequence). Trimming stripped 0 bases from V and 0 bases from J, with 3 bases between. The CDR3 spans 14 residues. Here the CDR3 DNA reads TGTGCCACCAGCAGAGACTTCTCTGGAAACACCATATATTTT. As protein: CATSRDFSGNTIYF.

CDR3 region: CASSIIAQDRGRGGYTF. The CDR3 nucleotides are TGTGCCAGTAGTATTATCGCCCAGGACAGGGGGCGAGGGGGCTACACCTTC. V and J are TRBV19 and TRBJ1-2; TRBD1 agrees at 11 bases. From germline, CDR1 is LNHDA and CDR2 SQIVND (reference sequence). The CDR3 extends over 17 amino acids. V shed 3 bases and J 8 bases; nucleotides not matched to a gene: 14.

This rearrangement joins TRBV5-4 to TRBJ1-6; D remains ambiguous. CDR3 length: 15 amino acids. Between the trimmed V and J ends, which lost 0 bases and 3 bases, there was a span of 7 bases. Germline V lookup: CDR1 SGHNT, CDR2 YYREEE (reference sequence). The CDR3 DNA reads TGTGCCAGCAGCTTGGGCGGGAACTATAATTCACCCCTCCACTTT. Its translation: CASSLGGNYNSPLHF. Full variable domain (outside the CDR3, taken from reference TRBV5-4 and TRBJ1-6): ETGVTQSPTHLIKTRGQQVTLRCSSQSGHNTVSWYQQALGQGPQFIFQYYREEENGRGNFPPRFSGLQFPNYSSELNVNALELDDSALYLCASSLGGNYNSPLHFGNGTRLTVT.

The chain uses TRBV7-2 and TRBJ2-7; D unclear. From germline, CDR1 is SGHTA and CDR2 FQGNSA. The CDR3 is 13 amino acids. Trimming left V 5 bases short and J 0 bases short, with 8 bases between. CDR3 nucleotide sequence: TGTGCCAGCAGCCTCCCGGGCTCCTACGAGCAGTACTTC. Translated: CASSLPGSYEQYF.

The chain combines TRBV29-1 with TRBJ2-7, with 8 bases matching TRBD2. V trimming: 1 base; J trimming: 1 base; junction bases outside the gene matches: 12. This CDR3 is built from 17 residues. CDR1 is SQVTM and CDR2 is ANQGSEA in the germline V gene. CDR3 DNA: TGCAGCGTTGAAGGAGGCGGCGGGGGGCCCGGGTCCTACGAGCAGTACTTC. It yields the protein CSVEGGGGGPGSYEQYF.

The chain employs TRBV7-6 and TRBJ2-7; TRBD2 agrees at 12 bases. The germline V gene has CDR1 SGHVS and CDR2 FNYEAQ. The CDR3 is made up of 16 amino acids. The junction had 8 bases not matched to a gene; V was cut back by 5 bases and J by 3 bases. The CDR3 spells CASSSILAGGNYEQYF. The CDR3 DNA sequence: TGTGCCAGCAGCAGCATACTAGCGGGAGGTAACTACGAGCAGTACTTC.

The V gene is TRBV9, the J gene TRBJ2-1; 8 nucleotides line up with TRBD2. The CDR3 runs to 15 residues. Trimming at V came to 3 bases and at J to 2 bases, leaving 4 bases not matched to a gene. Germline assignment: CDR1 SGDLS and CDR2 YYNGEE. CDR3 in amino acids: CASSGGAGAYNEQFF. Written as DNA, the CDR3 is TGTGCCAGCAGCGGAGGAGCGGGGGCCTACAATGAGCAGTTCTTC.

The V gene is TRBV24-1, the J gene TRBJ1-2; maybe TRBD1 (5 bases). Per germline, CDR1 KGHDR and CDR2 SFDVKD. V lost 9 bases and J 4 bases, leaving 11 bases between the germline ends. This CDR3 has 12 amino acids. CDR3 region: CATSQESYGYTF. The CDR3 DNA is TGTGCCACCTCACAGGAGTCCTATGGCTACACCTTC.

The rearrangement joins TRBV19 to TRBJ2-2; D ambiguous. Germline assignment: CDR1 LNHDA and CDR2 SQIVND (reference sequence). V was clipped by 4 bases and J by 0 bases, with 3 bases between them. This CDR3 is built from 13 residues. The CDR3 region is CASSSTNTGELFF. CDR3 DNA: TGTGCCAGTAGTAGTACGAACACCGGGGAGCTGTTTTTT.

The V call is TRBV19, the J call TRBJ2-7, with a tentative D call TRBD2 (6 bases). The CDR3 runs 16 residues. V was clipped by 5 bases and J by 2 bases, with 19 bases between them. Germline V gene sequence: CDR1 LNHDA, CDR2 SQIVND (reference sequence). CDR3 coding DNA: TGTGCCAGTAGTCAGGGTCGTGGCGGGGTAGCCTACGAGCAGTACTTC. Translating gives CASSQGRGGVAYEQYF.

This chain connects TRBV7-2 to TRBJ2-7; TRBD2 might be the D (5 bases). In germline, CDR1 is SGHTA, CDR2 FQGNSA. The CDR3 extends over 13 amino acids. V was pared by 3 bases and J by 2 bases, with 8 bases between. CDR3 DNA sequence: TGTGCCAGCAGCTTCGCCGGGACCTACGAGCAGTACTTC. Encoded protein: CASSFAGTYEQYF. The entire variable domain, with the rest obtained from reference TRBV7-2 and TRBJ2-7, is as follows: GAGVSQSPSNKVTEKGKDVELRCDPISGHTALYWYRQSLGQGLEFLIYFQGNSAPDKSGLPSDRFSAERTGGSVSTLTIQRTQQEDSAVYLCASSFAGTYEQYFGPGTRLTVT.

The rearrangement uses TRBV29-1 and TRBJ2-7; TRBD2 is a possible D gene (6 bases). CDR1 is SQVTM, CDR2 ANQGSEA, per germline. There are 15 residues in the CDR3. Trimming stripped 6 bases from V and 0 bases from J, with 18 bases between. Here the CDR3 reads CSVQKGFSGSYEQYF. The CDR3 DNA is TGCAGCGTCCAAAAAGGGTTTAGCGGCTCCTACGAGCAGTACTTC.

This clone was observed once. The gene calls are TRBV19 and TRBJ1-2; D perhaps matches TRBD1 (5 bases). V was shortened by 2 bases and J by 0 bases, with 16 bases between the two germline ends. The CDR3 covers 17 residues. Germline V lookup: CDR1 LNHDA, CDR2 SQIVND (reference sequence). In nucleotides, the CDR3 is TGTGCCAGTAGTATAAGTCGGGGGGTACCCTCTAACTATGGCTACACCTTC. Its translation: CASSISRGVPSNYGYTF.

The V gene is TRBV29-1, the J gene TRBJ2-7; 7 positions match TRBD2. V was pared by 3 bases and J by 6 bases, with 11 bases of the junction left unmatched. CDR1 is SQVTM, CDR2 ANQGSEA, per germline. CDR3 length equals 14 residues. Here the CDR3 reads CSVEGLGEGREQYF. Here the CDR3 DNA reads TGCAGCGTTGAGGGCTTGGGGGAGGGACGCGAGCAGTACTTC.

This clone was observed a handful of times. V and J are TRBV6-6 and TRBJ1-1; D is undetermined. Germline-derived CDR1 and CDR2 are MNHNY and SVGAGI (reference sequence). V gave up 0 bases and J gave up 0 bases, with 5 bases separating them. CDR3 length: 14 residues. CDR3: CASSYSELNTEAFF. The CDR3 nucleotides are TGTGCCAGCAGTTACTCGGAGTTGAACACTGAAGCTTTCTTT.

The chain employs TRBV3-1 (or the pseudogene TRBV3-2) and TRBJ1-6; D is perhaps TRBD1 (6 bases). The V end was cut by 4 bases, the J end by 6 bases, with 13 bases between. The CDR3 is 15 amino acids. The V gene's germline CDR1 is LGHDT and CDR2 YNNKEL (reference sequence). The CDR3, as DNA: TGTGCCAGCAGCCGGCGGGGGCTGATTAATTCACCCCTCCACTTT. This translates into CASSRRGLINSPLHF.

The genes are TRBV28 and TRBJ1-2, with 7 bases that match TRBD1. V lost 6 bases and J lost 4; bases outside the gene matches: 5. Germline loops: CDR1 MDHEN, CDR2 SYDVKM. CDR3 length equals 13 residues. The CDR3 here is CASRKQGLYGYTF. For the CDR3, the DNA is TGTGCCAGCAGAAAACAGGGGCTCTATGGCTACACCTTC.